The clone carrying this T cell receptor (beta chain) was counted many times. Its antigen is still unknown. CDR3 length: 15 amino acids. V was shortened by 4 bases and J by 0 bases, with 11 bases between the two germline ends. Germline V CDR1 and CDR2: SGHRS, YFSETQ. TCRdb fed the reads into MiXCR, producing one record per CDR3 protein. The data show roughly 46,000 distinct CDR3 sequences, 9% to 15% seen once. This sample stems from a study of type 1 regulatory T cells. For the study at large: An in vitro protocol generated T-allo10, a Tr1-enriched, alloantigen-specific CD4 T cell product.

Study-wide results and caveats: Type 1 regulatory T cells had a more restricted TCR repertoire than non-type 1 regulatory T cells.

The sample taken for sequencing was cultured non-Tr1 T cells, either the whole culture or a sorted T cell fraction (not recorded which). The origin of this receptor is a human donor in good health. The chain links TRBV5-1 to TRBJ1-5; D remains ambiguous. CDR3 region: CASSDGLNSNQPQHF. The CDR3 DNA is TGCGCCAGCAGCGATGGACTGAATAGCAATCAGCCCCAGCATTTT.